The 32 T cell receptor beta chains below were found in one sample sequenced in a study of T cell changes during pregnancy in multiple sclerosis. Clones were sequenced by immunoSEQ multiplex PCR, and TCRdb holds only the in-frame ones, with some missing. This table holds over 25,000 clones, roughly 91% found once. The source was CD8+ T cells from peripheral blood mononuclear cells, collected in the second trimester of pregnancy. The receptors derive from a female donor in good health, enrolled as a control in a pregnancy study.

This clone has just one count. The CDR3 nucleotides read TGTGCCAGCAGCTTCCCGGGACAGGGCGCCTACGAGCAGTACTTC. This gives the protein CASSFPGQGAYEQYF. This chain joins TRBV7-9 and TRBJ2-7, with TRBD1 matching over 9 bases. Germline V gene lookup returns CDR1 SEHNR and CDR2 FQNEAQ (reference sequence). J was trimmed by 2 bases and V by 3 bases; bases with no gene match: 5. This CDR3 has 15 residues.

By share, this clone counts as medium-sized (0.01 to 0.1%). The same CDR3 can be traced to other DNA sequences in this sample. This rearrangement joins TRBV6-4 to TRBJ2-1; 11 nucleotides align to TRBD2. The germline V gene has CDR1 MRHNA and CDR2 SNTAGT. With 0 bases clipped from V and 6 bases from J, the junction kept 1 base outside the gene matches. The CDR3 is 15 residues long. The CDR3 coding sequence is TGTGCCAGCAGTGACTCTAGCGGGGGGGCCAATGAGCAGTTCTTC. This sequence encodes CASSDSSGGANEQFF.

This rearrangement joins TRBV27 to TRBJ2-7; 7 bases line up with TRBD2. From germline, CDR1 is MNHEY and CDR2 SMNVEV (reference sequence). V trimming: 1 base; J trimming: 2 bases; junction bases outside the gene matches: 5. The length of the CDR3 is 15 residues. Here the CDR3 reads CASSLLGGSTYEQYF. The CDR3, as DNA: TGTGCCAGCAGTTTATTGGGGGGGTCCACCTACGAGCAGTACTTC.

CDR3 residues: CASSQKGQGIANEQFF. In nucleotides, the CDR3 is TGCGCCAGCAGCCAAAAGGGACAGGGGATTGCCAATGAGCAGTTCTTC. The gene calls are TRBV4-3 and TRBJ2-1, with 10 bases identical to TRBD1. V gave up 2 bases and J gave up 6 bases; unmatched junction bases: 7. The germline CDR1 and CDR2 sequences are LGHNA and YSLEER. The CDR3 has 16 amino acids.

This chain uses TRBV5-4 with TRBJ2-2, with 11 nucleotides matching TRBD2. Trimming cost V 0 bases and J 5 bases; bases outside gene matches: 12. This CDR3 spans 19 amino acids. Per germline, CDR1 SGHNT and CDR2 YYREEE (reference sequence). The CDR3 sequence: CASSLEVGSGGAETGELFF. The DNA of the CDR3 is TGTGCCAGCAGCTTGGAAGTCGGTAGCGGGGGGGCCGAAACCGGGGAGCTGTTTTTT. Looking up the rest from reference TRBV5-4 and TRBJ2-2 gives the full variable domain: ETGVTQSPTHLIKTRGQQVTLRCSSQSGHNTVSWYQQALGQGPQFIFQYYREEENGRGNFPPRFSGLQFPNYSSELNVNALELDDSALYLCASSLEVGSGGAETGELFFGEGSRLTVL.

This clone appeared a few times. The V and J genes are TRBV5-1 and TRBJ2-7; TRBD1 is a possible D gene (5 bases). Germline loops: CDR1 SGHRS, CDR2 YFSETQ. The CDR3 spans 15 residues. V lost 2 bases to trimming and J lost 5 bases, with 17 bases between them. The chain's CDR3 is CASSFLQGLRNEQYF. CDR3 coding DNA: TGCGCCAGCAGCTTCCTTCAGGGCCTTAGGAACGAGCAGTACTTC.

This chain uses TRBV25-1 with TRBJ1-1; 11 bases line up with TRBD1. The CDR3 runs to 16 residues. J gave up 0 bases and V 2 bases, and 2 bases lay outside the gene matches. Germline CDR1 is MGHDK and CDR2 is SYGVNS. The CDR3 coding sequence is TGTGCCAGCAGTGAAGGGACAGGGGGGATGAACACTGAAGCTTTCTTT. Protein sequence: CASSEGTGGMNTEAFF.

The chain has TRBV11-3 and TRBJ2-6, with 7 bases matching TRBD2. This CDR3 comprises 14 residues. Germline CDR1 reads SGHNT; CDR2 reads YENEEA. The junction had 11 bases not matched to a gene; V was cut back by 6 bases and J by 12 bases. The CDR3 coding sequence is TGTGCCAGCAGTCAACTCGGTGGGAGGGTCGTCCTGACTTTC. Translated, it gives CASSQLGGRVVLTF.

The V and J genes are TRBV5-6 and TRBJ1-2; 8 positions agree with TRBD1. Trimming took 0 bases from V and 5 from J; bases not matched to a gene: 3. CDR3 length: 14 amino acids. Germline V gene sequence: CDR1 SGHDT, CDR2 YYEEEE. This CDR3 reads CASSLDRGEYGYTF. The CDR3 DNA reads TGTGCCAGCAGCTTGGACAGGGGGGAATATGGCTACACCTTC.

The chain employs TRBV14 and TRBJ1-6, with D possibly being TRBD1 (5 bases). The V end was cut by 1 base, the J end by 6 bases, with 10 bases between. This CDR3 has 15 residues. Germline CDR1 SGHDN, CDR2 FVKESK. CDR3 loop: CASSQVAGSNSPLHF. CDR3 DNA sequence: TGTGCCAGCAGCCAAGTCGCAGGGTCTAATTCACCCCTCCACTTT.

The rearrangement joins TRBV6-6 to TRBJ2-7, with D perhaps matching TRBD2 (5 bases). V was trimmed by 5 bases and J by 4 bases, leaving 18 bases between them. CDR3 length equals 15 residues. Germline CDR1 is MNHNY and CDR2 is SVGAGI (reference sequence). CDR3 in DNA: TGTGCCAGCAGTGTTCCTATCGGGGTGTGGTACGAGCAGTACTTC. Translation: CASSVPIGVWYEQYF.

The gene calls are TRBV9 and TRBJ1-1; D not resolved. V was cut by 0 bases and J by 2 bases, with 11 bases left in between. The CDR3 spans 15 residues. Germline lookup yields CDR1 SGDLS and CDR2 YYNGEE. In DNA form, the CDR3 reads TGTGCCAGCAGCGTAGATCCGGGAGGAAACACTGAAGCTTTCTTT. It translates to CASSVDPGGNTEAFF. The whole variable domain, remainder taken from reference TRBV9 and TRBJ1-1, is DSGVTQTPKHLITATGQRVTLRCSPRSGDLSVYWYQQSLDQGLQFLIQYYNGEERAKGNILERFSAQQFPDLHSELNLSSLELGDSALYFCASSVDPGGNTEAFFGQGTRLTVV.

This clone was detected only once. Here the CDR3 reads CASSAGAEINYGYTF. The CDR3 DNA follows: TGTGCCAGCAGCGCCGGCGCGGAAATTAACTATGGCTACACCTTC. The chain links TRBV9 to TRBJ1-2; no clear D. Per the germline V gene, CDR1 is SGDLS and CDR2 is YYNGEE. CDR3 length: 15 amino acids. Trimming cost V 3 bases and J 1 base, with 13 bases left between them.

This chain links TRBV7-3 with TRBJ2-7; 10 nucleotides align to TRBD2. The CDR3 is 16 residues long. Germline assignment: CDR1 SGHTA and CDR2 FQGTGA. The trim removed 3 bases at V and 2 bases at J, leaving 7 bases unmatched. This chain's CDR3 is CASSFSLAGAAYEQYF. In DNA, the CDR3 is TGTGCCAGCAGCTTCTCCCTAGCGGGGGCCGCCTACGAGCAGTACTTC.

The chain has TRBV4-1 and TRBJ2-3; 9 bases fit TRBD2. Germline CDR1 MGHRA, CDR2 YSYEKL. V shed 0 bases, J shed 7 bases, and the junction held 14 bases outside the gene matches. The CDR3 is made up of 18 amino acids. The CDR3 here is CASSQDELVAGEENTQYF. The CDR3 DNA follows: TGCGCCAGCAGCCAAGATGAGTTGGTAGCGGGGGAGGAAAATACGCAGTATTTT.

This rearrangement joins TRBV5-8 to TRBJ1-2; TRBD1 aligns across 11 bases. V shed 5 bases, J shed 4 bases, and the junction held 7 bases outside the gene matches. Germline V CDR1 and CDR2: SGHTS, YDEGEE. This CDR3 spans 15 amino acids. The CDR3 loop reads CASSNGQGAAYGYTF. The CDR3, as DNA: TGTGCCAGCAGTAACGGACAGGGGGCAGCCTATGGCTACACCTTC.

The rearrangement uses TRBV5-1 and TRBJ2-7; D is ambiguous. CDR1 and CDR2 (germline): SGHRS, YFSETQ. The CDR3 is 13 residues long. Trimming removed 4 bases from V and 2 bases from J, with 10 bases in between. The CDR3 DNA sequence: TGCGCCAGCAGCACGAACCCTACCTACGAGCAGTACTTC. As protein: CASSTNPTYEQYF.

The chain is built from TRBV9 and TRBJ2-1, with 9 nucleotides matching TRBD2. After removal of 1 base from V and 7 bases from J, the junction contained 6 bases not matched to a gene. The CDR3 runs 15 residues. From germline, CDR1 is SGDLS and CDR2 YYNGEE. CDR3 region: CASSVSGGGGNEQFF. CDR3 coding DNA: TGTGCCAGCAGCGTATCGGGCGGGGGGGGTAATGAGCAGTTCTTC.

In DNA form, the CDR3 reads TGTGCCAGCATCTGGGCCACTGAAGCTTTCTTT. It translates to CASIWATEAFF. The chain recombines TRBV7-9 with TRBJ1-1; D is uncertain. The length of the CDR3 is 11 residues. The V end lost 7 bases, the J end lost 4 bases, and 7 bases lay between the germline ends. CDR1 and CDR2 from the germline V gene are SEHNR and FQNEAQ (reference sequence).

This clone came up once. The rearrangement links TRBV6-4 to TRBJ2-7, with D tentatively TRBD2 (5 bases). This CDR3 comprises 14 residues. The V end was cut by 8 bases, the J end by 2 bases, with 16 bases between. Looked up from germline, CDR1 is MRHNA and CDR2 is SNTAGT. This CDR3 is CASLRYSGTYEQYF. CDR3 bases: TGTGCCAGCCTCAGGTATTCCGGGACCTACGAGCAGTACTTC.

The V gene is TRBV19, the J gene TRBJ2-1; perhaps TRBD1 as D (6 bases). V lost 5 bases and J 0 bases, leaving 11 bases between the germline ends. CDR3 length: 15 residues. Germline assignment: CDR1 LNHDA and CDR2 SQIVND (reference sequence). This CDR3 is CASSATGHSYNEQFF. CDR3 sequence (DNA): TGTGCCAGTAGTGCAACAGGGCACTCCTACAATGAGCAGTTCTTC.

The chain employs TRBV4-2 and TRBJ2-7, with TRBD2 matching over 8 bases. V gave up 4 bases and J gave up 3 bases; unmatched junction bases: 5. Germline assignment: CDR1 LGHNA and CDR2 YNFKEQ. CDR3 length: 14 amino acids. The CDR3 DNA follows: TGTGCCAGCAGCCCGCCGGGACTAGACTACGAGCAGTACTTC. This codes for CASSPPGLDYEQYF.

Here the CDR3 DNA reads TGTGCCAGCAGCTTAGATTATGGGGGGGGCAATGGCTACACCTTC. Residues: CASSLDYGGGNGYTF. V gene TRBV11-2 combines with J gene TRBJ1-2; maybe TRBD1 (6 bases). CDR1 and CDR2 from the germline V gene are SGHAT and FQNNGV. V shed 0 bases and J shed 6 bases, with 14 bases lying between them. The CDR3 length is 15 residues.

The CDR3 reads CAWSVGVGAFF. The CDR3 DNA reads as TGTGCCTGGAGTGTAGGGGTAGGAGCTTTCTTT. V gene TRBV30 combines with J gene TRBJ1-1; a possible D gene is TRBD1 (5 bases). Trimming pared 0 bases from V and 10 bases from J, leaving 9 bases between. Per germline, CDR1 GTSNPN and CDR2 SVGIG (reference sequence). This CDR3 comprises 11 residues.

This chain uses TRBV5-6 with TRBJ2-5; 7 bases are shared with TRBD2. This CDR3 comprises 15 residues. With V trimmed by 1 base and J by 1 base, 4 bases remained unmatched. Germline CDR1 is SGHDT and CDR2 is YYEEEE. CDR3 bases: TGTGCCAGCAGCTTGTGGGCTAGCGGCCAAGAGACCCAGTACTTC. This encodes CASSLWASGQETQYF.

The chain combines TRBV5-1 with TRBJ2-7; TRBD2 is a possible D gene (6 bases). The germline gives CDR1 SGHRS, CDR2 YFSETQ. Trimming pared 4 bases from V and 4 bases from J, leaving 15 bases between. CDR3 length: 14 amino acids. The CDR3 coding sequence is TGCGCCAGCAGCCCCACGGGGACTGTGTACGAGCAGTACTTC. It codes for CASSPTGTVYEQYF.

This rearrangement joins TRBV5-6 to TRBJ2-4; tentative D call: TRBD1 (6 bases). Germline lookup yields CDR1 SGHDT and CDR2 YYEEEE. The CDR3 spans 16 residues. V was trimmed by 4 bases and J by 1 base, leaving 15 bases between them. CDR3 residues: CASSLGAGAAKNIQYF. CDR3 DNA: TGTGCCAGCAGCCTCGGGGCAGGGGCCGCCAAAAACATTCAGTACTTC.

The J gene is TRBJ1-2, the V gene TRBV5-5; TRBD1 matches at 8 bases. Germline lookup yields CDR1 SGHKS and CDR2 YYEKEE (reference sequence). The CDR3 consists of 15 residues. V lost 3 bases to trimming and J lost 4 bases; unmatched junction nucleotides: 8. DNA for the CDR3: TGTGCCAGCAGCTCCCTACAGGGGGATAGCTATGGCTACACCTTC. Translated, it gives CASSSLQGDSYGYTF.

A single count supports this clone. The rearrangement uses TRBV7-3 and TRBJ2-7; D is perhaps TRBD1 (6 bases). CDR1 is SGHTA and CDR2 is FQGTGA in the germline V gene. The CDR3 totals 16 residues. V gave up 2 bases and J gave up 0 bases, with 14 bases separating them. CDR3 DNA: TGTGCCAGCAGCTTATTTGGGGGCTTGGGCTCCTACGAGCAGTACTTC. It is translated as CASSLFGGLGSYEQYF. The full variable domain, with the rest looked up from reference TRBV7-3 and TRBJ2-7, is GAGVSQTPSNKVTEKGKYVELRCDPISGHTALYWYRQSLGQGPEFLIYFQGTGAADDSGLPNDRFFAVRPEGSVSTLKIQRTERGDSAVYLCASSLFGGLGSYEQYFGPGTRLTVT.

The V and J genes are TRBV4-3 and TRBJ2-2; D not resolved. This CDR3 comprises 15 residues. Trimming took 1 base from V and 3 from J, leaving 9 bases between them. Per the germline V gene, CDR1 is LGHNA and CDR2 is YSLEER. Here the CDR3 DNA reads TGCGCCAGCAGCCAAGGTGAGGCGTACACCGGGGAGCTGTTTTTT. Protein product: CASSQGEAYTGELFF.

The chain is built from TRBV5-4 and TRBJ2-7, with D possibly being TRBD1 (6 bases). V shed 4 bases and J shed 7 bases, with 21 bases lying between them. Looked up from germline, CDR1 is SGHNT and CDR2 is YYREEE (reference sequence). The length of the CDR3 is 15 residues. In nucleotides, the CDR3 is TGTGCCAGCAGCACCAGGGACACAAAGCTACGGGAGCAGTACTTC. This sequence encodes CASSTRDTKLREQYF. Drawing the rest from reference TRBV5-4 and TRBJ2-7, the complete variable domain is ETGVTQSPTHLIKTRGQQVTLRCSSQSGHNTVSWYQQALGQGPQFIFQYYREEENGRGNFPPRFSGLQFPNYSSELNVNALELDDSALYLCASSTRDTKLREQYFGPGTRLTVT.

This clone was observed a few times. The rearrangement links TRBV4-3 to TRBJ1-5; maybe TRBD1 (5 bases). V gave up 0 bases and J gave up 7 bases, with 10 bases separating them. The CDR3 spans 14 residues. The V gene's germline CDR1 is LGHNA and CDR2 YSLEER. The chain's CDR3 is CASSQDRVGQPQHF. The CDR3 DNA reads TGCGCCAGCAGCCAAGACAGGGTTGGACAGCCCCAGCATTTT.